The entry below describes one T cell receptor (beta chain). Its antigen is not identified. The PCR had 60 Vbeta and 13 Jbeta primers. The repertoire was sequenced with immunoSEQ multiplex PCR; TCRdb's copy has only in-frame clones and lacks some. In the table there are under 150,000 clones, around nine tenths of which are singletons. This entry comes from a study of cytomegalovirus exposure and HLA in healthy donors. Notes on the study in general: The productive fraction for most TCR beta V segments was about 87% or about 30% in an earlier analysis. Because they were indistinguishable, some V segments, including TRBV6-2 and TRBV6-3, were excluded. As a later analysis revealed, the rate of TCR association differed by HLA locus, with DRB1 most and HLA-C fewest.

V dropped 4 bases and J dropped 11 bases, with 15 bases sitting between them. This CDR3 is built from 14 residues. Germline V gene sequence: CDR1 SNHLY, CDR2 FYNNEI. The chain uses TRBV2 and TRBJ1-6; D might be TRBD1 (6 bases). This sequence originates from a woman between 25 and 40 years old in good health and CMV-seronegative. What was sequenced was PBMCs. As DNA, the CDR3 is TGTGCCAGCAGTGCGGTACAGGGTGCGACACCCCTCCACTTT. Its protein is CASSAVQGATPLHF. Looking up the rest from reference TRBV2 and TRBJ1-6 gives the full variable domain: EPEVTQTPSHQVTQMGQEVILRCVPISNHLYFYWYRQILGQKVEFLVSFYNNEISEKSEIFDDQFSVERPDGSNFTLKIRSTKLEDSAMYFCASSAVQGATPLHFGNGTRLTVT.